This TCR beta chain was captured in a study of breast tumors, draining lymph nodes, adjacent tissues. TCRdb re-derived calls from the multiplex PCR reads in MiXCR, one entry per CDR3 protein. The sample contains around 100,000 distinct CDR3 sequences, less than 25% of which appear only once. This clonotype has ten or more counts. Its antigen is as yet unknown. Study observations and caveats: The lymph node origin of tumor T cells was framed as consistent with a hypothesis, not demonstrated. Luminal-like breast cancer showed significantly greater tumor-nontumor repertoire similarity than basal-like breast cancer did. Data fit most tumor T cells coming from lymph node, expanding in tumor. Tumors had less TCR diversity than lymph nodes, more than nontumor tissue.

Breast cancer patients provided tissue from their axillary draining lymph nodes. The source is a female donor with breast cancer. Some clones in this sample may be carry-over from other donors' samples. Sequencing was performed on axillary lymph node tissue.

The CDR3 reads CASSERTGSGANVLTF. The CDR3 region has the DNA TGTGCCAGCAGTGAAAGGACAGGATCCGGGGCCAACGTCCTGACTTTC. The rearrangement joins TRBV2 to TRBJ2-6, with 7 bases aligning to TRBD1. V lost 2 bases and J lost 4; bases outside the gene matches: 5. The CDR3 is made up of 16 amino acids. The germline V gene encodes CDR1 SNHLY and CDR2 FYNNEI.